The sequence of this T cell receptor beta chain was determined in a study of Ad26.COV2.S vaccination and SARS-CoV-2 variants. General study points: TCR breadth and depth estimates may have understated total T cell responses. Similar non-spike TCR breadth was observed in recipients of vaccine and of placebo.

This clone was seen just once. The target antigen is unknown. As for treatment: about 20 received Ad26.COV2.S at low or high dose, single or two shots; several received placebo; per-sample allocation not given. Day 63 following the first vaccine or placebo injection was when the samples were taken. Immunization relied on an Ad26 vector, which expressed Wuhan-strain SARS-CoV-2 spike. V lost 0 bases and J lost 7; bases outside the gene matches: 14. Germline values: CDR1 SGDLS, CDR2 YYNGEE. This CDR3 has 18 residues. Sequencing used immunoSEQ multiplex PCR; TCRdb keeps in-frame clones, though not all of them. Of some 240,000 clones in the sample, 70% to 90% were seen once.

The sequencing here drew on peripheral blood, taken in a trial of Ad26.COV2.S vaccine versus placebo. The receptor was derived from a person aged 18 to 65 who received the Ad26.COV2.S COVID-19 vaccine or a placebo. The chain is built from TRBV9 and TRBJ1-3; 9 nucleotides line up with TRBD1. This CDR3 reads CASSVEPGQGIGGNTIYF. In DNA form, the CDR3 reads TGTGCCAGCAGCGTAGAGCCAGGACAGGGGATAGGAGGGAACACCATATATTTT.